This T cell receptor beta chain was profiled in a study of cytomegalovirus exposure and HLA in healthy donors. Study findings and constraints: Most likely, a cluster of highly shared sequence variants arose as a sequencing artifact. Later work showed greater clonal expansion in HLA-associated TCR beta chains than in equally common others.

With regard to this clone: Its specificity is unknown.

Primers for the PCR totalled 60 Vbeta and 13 Jbeta. TCRdb's table, derived via immunoSEQ multiplex PCR, lists solely in-frame clones and lacks some. The table shows fewer than 200,000 clones, with 75% to 85% occurring only once. This CDR3 has 15 residues. V shed 3 bases and J 7 bases; nucleotides not matched to a gene: 8. Germline V lookup: CDR1 KGHSH, CDR2 LQKENI. The chain uses TRBV18 and TRBJ1-1, with 10 bases matching TRBD1. The sequencing sample was made of PBMCs. This TCR came from a female donor in good health and CMV-seronegative. CDR3 DNA: TGTGCCAGCTCACCGCAAGGACAGGGGGTCTTTGAAGCTTTCTTT. Translated: CASSPQGQGVFEAFF.